The clone carrying this T cell receptor beta chain has a handful of counts. What it binds is unknown. Per germline, CDR1 ENHRY and CDR2 SYGVKD. The V end lost 4 bases, the J end lost 5 bases, and 9 bases lay between the germline ends. The CDR3 length is 13 residues. This specimen belongs to a study of T cell responses to AZD1222 COVID-19 vaccine. Study results and caveats: Reportedly, close to half of spike-specific TCRs are directed against unmutated variant regions.

The method was immunoSEQ multiplex PCR; TCRdb's version includes in-frame clones alone and lacks a portion of them. Of about 130,000 clones in the sample, about nine tenths were seen once. The clonotype originates from an adult in good health. V and J are TRBV10-3 and TRBJ1-5; D is unresolved. The specimen was peripheral blood, collected on day 0 of AZD1222 vaccination. The CDR3 here is CAISVGLDQPQHF. CDR3 coding DNA: TGTGCCATCAGTGTGGGCCTCGATCAGCCCCAGCATTTT.